A selection of T cell receptor beta chains follows, all from one sample in a study of vaccination and CD4 T cells after COVID-19. From the PCR reads, TCRdb called clonotypes with MiXCR, one entry per CDR3 protein. The data show roughly 17,000 distinct CDR3 sequences, with approximately 44% seen just once and around 7.3% held by the top ten. These receptors lack a known antigen. Material: CD4+ T cells from blood, cultured in vitro, obtained after SARS-CoV-2 vaccination. The receptor source for this set is a human donor who had recovered from COVID-19. Each CDR3 is given with its conserved first and last residue. Each record gives: V gene, clone size, J gene, D gene, CDR3 DNA, CDR3 protein. D genes are given only for firm matches. The size field is filled for only some rows; it gives once, few, many or a size class.

V gene: TRBV10-3
clone size: NA
J gene: TRBJ2-7
D gene: NA
CDR3 DNA: TGTGCCATCAGTGAGCAGGGGCCGGGAGACGAGCAGTACTTC
CDR3 protein: CAISEQGPGDEQYF

V gene: TRBV20-1
clone size: NA
J gene: TRBJ1-2
D gene: NA
CDR3 DNA: TGCAGTGCAGGGGCGCGAGGGACCCGGGGACTTGGCTACACCTTC
CDR3 protein: CSAGARGTRGLGYTF

V gene: TRBV10-3
clone size: NA
J gene: TRBJ2-7
D gene: NA
CDR3 DNA: TGTGCCATCAGTGAACCTAGCGCCGCCTACGAGCAGTACTTC
CDR3 protein: CAISEPSAAYEQYF

V gene: TRBV27
clone size: few
J gene: TRBJ1-2
D gene: NA
CDR3 DNA: TGTGCCAGCAGTTTAGTAAGAGGCTATGGCTACACCTTC
CDR3 protein: CASSLVRGYGYTF

V gene: TRBV30
clone size: NA
J gene: TRBJ2-7
D gene: TRBD2
CDR3 DNA: TGTGCCTGGAGTGTACTGACTAGCGGGTTCCACGAGCAGTACTTC
CDR3 protein: CAWSVLTSGFHEQYF

V gene: TRBV6-1
clone size: few
J gene: TRBJ1-2
D gene: TRBD1
CDR3 DNA: TGTGCCAGCAGTGAAGGAGGGACAGGGCTGAACTATGGCTACACCTTC
CDR3 protein: CASSEGGTGLNYGYTF

V gene: TRBV7-2
clone size: NA
J gene: TRBJ2-3
D gene: NA
CDR3 DNA: TGTGCCAGCAGCTTGGCAGGGAGCACAGATACGCAGTATTTT
CDR3 protein: CASSLAGSTDTQYF

V gene: TRBV20-1
clone size: NA
J gene: TRBJ2-7
D gene: NA
CDR3 DNA: TGCAGTGCTCCAGAGTATGGGAACTCCTACGAGCAGTACTTC
CDR3 protein: CSAPEYGNSYEQYF

V gene: TRBV19
clone size: few
J gene: TRBJ2-3
D gene: TRBD1
CDR3 DNA: TGTGCCAGTAGTCCTTCAGGACAGGCACCAGATACGCAGTATTTT
CDR3 protein: CASSPSGQAPDTQYF

V gene: TRBV7-9
clone size: NA
J gene: TRBJ2-2
D gene: TRBD2
CDR3 DNA: TGTGCCAGCAGCTTACGGAGACTAGCCCCCGGGGAGCTGTTTTTT
CDR3 protein: CASSLRRLAPGELFF

V gene: TRBV6-1
clone size: NA
J gene: TRBJ1-2
D gene: NA
CDR3 DNA: TGTGCCAGCAGTGTCGGCCATGGCTATGGCTACACCTTC
CDR3 protein: CASSVGHGYGYTF

V gene: TRBV2
clone size: NA
J gene: TRBJ1-2
D gene: NA
CDR3 DNA: TGTGCCAGCAGGGGCAGGGACTATGGCTACACCTTC
CDR3 protein: CASRGRDYGYTF

V gene: TRBV6-1
clone size: NA
J gene: TRBJ2-2
D gene: NA
CDR3 DNA: TGTGCCAGCAGTGACCAGGGCGGGACGGTCGGGGAGCCGTTTTTT
CDR3 protein: CASSDQGGTVGEPFF

V gene: TRBV19
clone size: NA
J gene: TRBJ1-5
D gene: NA
CDR3 DNA: TGTGCCAGTAGTGAGGTGAATCAGCCCCAGCATTTT
CDR3 protein: CASSEVNQPQHF

V gene: TRBV7-3
clone size: medium-sized
J gene: TRBJ2-3
D gene: NA
CDR3 DNA: TGTGCCAGCAGCTTCCTAAGAAGCACAGATACGCAGTATTTT
CDR3 protein: CASSFLRSTDTQYF

V gene: TRBV4-3
clone size: NA
J gene: TRBJ2-3
D gene: TRBD2
CDR3 DNA: TGCGCCAGCAGCCAAGTTACTAGCGGGTACACAGATACGCAGTATTTT
CDR3 protein: CASSQVTSGYTDTQYF

V gene: TRBV7-3
clone size: NA
J gene: TRBJ1-2
D gene: NA
CDR3 DNA: TGTGCCAGCAGCTTATCCCCCGGGGGCTTCCCTTATGGCTACACCTTC
CDR3 protein: CASSLSPGGFPYGYTF

V gene: TRBV28
clone size: NA
J gene: TRBJ2-3
D gene: TRBD2
CDR3 DNA: TGTGCCAGCAGCCTCCGACTAGCGGCCACAGATACGCAGTATTTT
CDR3 protein: CASSLRLAATDTQYF

V gene: TRBV24-1
clone size: few
J gene: TRBJ2-6
D gene: NA
CDR3 DNA: TGTGCCACCAGTGATGCAGGGGCTGGGGCCAACGTCCTGACTTTC
CDR3 protein: CATSDAGAGANVLTF

V gene: TRBV7-2
clone size: medium-sized
J gene: TRBJ2-2
D gene: TRBD2
CDR3 DNA: TGTGCCAGCAGCACGGGACTAGCGGGCACCGGGGAGCTGTTTTTT
CDR3 protein: CASSTGLAGTGELFF

V gene: TRBV5-4
clone size: NA
J gene: TRBJ2-5
D gene: TRBD2
CDR3 DNA: TGTGCCAGCAGCGCTACGACTAGCGGGAGAATGGAGACCCAGTACTTC
CDR3 protein: CASSATTSGRMETQYF

V gene: TRBV7-2
clone size: once
J gene: TRBJ2-7
D gene: NA
CDR3 DNA: TGTGCCAGCAGCTTTTTCTCCTACGAGCAGTACTTC
CDR3 protein: CASSFFSYEQYF

V gene: TRBV18
clone size: NA
J gene: TRBJ2-1
D gene: TRBD2
CDR3 DNA: TGTGCCAGCTCACCCCTCGCGGGGGGAGGATTTAATGAGCAGTTCTTC
CDR3 protein: CASSPLAGGGFNEQFF

V gene: TRBV30
clone size: once
J gene: TRBJ1-5
D gene: NA
CDR3 DNA: TGTGCCTGGAGTCAGGATAGCAATCAGCCCCAGCATTTT
CDR3 protein: CAWSQDSNQPQHF

V gene: TRBV19
clone size: medium-sized
J gene: TRBJ2-4
D gene: NA
CDR3 DNA: TGTGCCAGTTCCGTCTGGGGGCGAGGGGTAGCCAAAAACATTCAGTACTTC
CDR3 protein: CASSVWGRGVAKNIQYF

V gene: TRBV7-9
clone size: NA
J gene: TRBJ2-7
D gene: TRBD1
CDR3 DNA: TGTGCCAGCAGCTTAGCCGGGGGACAGGGGATTGTATGGCAGTACTTC
CDR3 protein: CASSLAGGQGIVWQYF

V gene: TRBV7-6
clone size: NA
J gene: TRBJ1-6
D gene: NA
CDR3 DNA: TGTGCCAGCAGCTCTTCCCCTACAGGGATGAGTAATTCACCCCTCCACTTT
CDR3 protein: CASSSSPTGMSNSPLHF

V gene: TRBV19
clone size: few
J gene: TRBJ2-7
D gene: TRBD2
CDR3 DNA: TGTGCCAGTAGTTTGACTAGCGGGGCTAACTACGAGCAGTACTTC
CDR3 protein: CASSLTSGANYEQYF

V gene: TRBV7-9
clone size: NA
J gene: TRBJ2-1
D gene: NA
CDR3 DNA: TGTGCCAGCAGCTTAGAAGGCGTGTCCTACAATGAGCAGTTCTTC
CDR3 protein: CASSLEGVSYNEQFF

V gene: TRBV6-1
clone size: few
J gene: TRBJ1-2
D gene: TRBD1
CDR3 DNA: TGTGCCAGCAGTGAACCAGGGGGTGGCTATGGCTACACCTTC
CDR3 protein: CASSEPGGGYGYTF

V gene: TRBV24-1
clone size: NA
J gene: TRBJ2-7
D gene: TRBD1
CDR3 DNA: TGTGCCACCAGTGATCCTGGGACAGGGGGATACGAGCAGTACTTC
CDR3 protein: CATSDPGTGGYEQYF

V gene: TRBV6-1
clone size: few
J gene: TRBJ1-5
D gene: NA
CDR3 DNA: TGTGCCAGCAGCCGAAGGGGGGGAAGTCAGCCCCAGCATTTT
CDR3 protein: CASSRRGGSQPQHF

V gene: TRBV6-1
clone size: NA
J gene: TRBJ1-2
D gene: NA
CDR3 DNA: TGTGCCAGCACCGAAGCGACTAACTATGGCTACACCTTC
CDR3 protein: CASTEATNYGYTF

V gene: TRBV29-1
clone size: NA
J gene: TRBJ2-3
D gene: NA
CDR3 DNA: TGCAGCGTTGGCGGCCTGGGGGGGGGCAACACAGATACGCAGTATTTT
CDR3 protein: CSVGGLGGGNTDTQYF

V gene: TRBV7-2
clone size: few
J gene: TRBJ2-5
D gene: TRBD2
CDR3 DNA: TGTGCCAGCAGCTTAGGACTAGCGGGCCTCCGAGAGACCCAGTACTTC
CDR3 protein: CASSLGLAGLRETQYF

V gene: TRBV20-1
clone size: NA
J gene: TRBJ2-7
D gene: NA
CDR3 DNA: TGCAGTGCTAGGGGATTAAGGGCCCCCGAGCAGTACTTC
CDR3 protein: CSARGLRAPEQYF

V gene: TRBV5-1
clone size: NA
J gene: TRBJ2-7
D gene: TRBD2
CDR3 DNA: TGCGCCAGCAGCTTGGAACCTAGCGGGAGTCCTCACGAGCAGTACTTC
CDR3 protein: CASSLEPSGSPHEQYF

V gene: TRBV20-1
clone size: few
J gene: TRBJ2-2
D gene: TRBD1
CDR3 DNA: TGCAGTGCTAGAGAATTGGACAGGGGCACCGGGGAGCTGTTTTTT
CDR3 protein: CSARELDRGTGELFF

V gene: TRBV28
clone size: NA
J gene: TRBJ2-1
D gene: TRBD2
CDR3 DNA: TGTGCCAGCAGTTTACTAGCGGGAGCACCCGAGCAGTTCTTC
CDR3 protein: CASSLLAGAPEQFF

V gene: TRBV20-1
clone size: NA
J gene: TRBJ2-3
D gene: TRBD2
CDR3 DNA: TGCAGTGCCTCAAGCCGAGGACTAGCGGGATACACAGATACGCAGTATTTT
CDR3 protein: CSASSRGLAGYTDTQYF

V gene: TRBV10-3
clone size: few
J gene: TRBJ2-6
D gene: NA
CDR3 DNA: TGTGCCATCAGTGATGGCGGCTCTGGGGCCAACGTCCTGACTTTC
CDR3 protein: CAISDGGSGANVLTF

V gene: TRBV2
clone size: NA
J gene: TRBJ2-5
D gene: NA
CDR3 DNA: TGTGCCAGCAGGGCTGGACGGACGCAAGAGACCCAGTACTTC
CDR3 protein: CASRAGRTQETQYF